The clone carrying this T cell receptor beta chain appeared many times. No antigen is known for it. CDR1 is ENHRY and CDR2 is SYGVKD in the germline V gene. Trimming removed 3 bases from V and 2 bases from J, with 16 bases in between. CDR3 size: 16 residues. Genomic DNA was employed as the template in profiling TCR beta VDJ and CDR3. TCRdb re-analysed the reads in MiXCR, keeping a single row per CDR3 protein. The sample contains around 430,000 distinct CDR3 sequences, around 30% of which appear only once. The data were taken from a study of CD8+CD57+ T cells in acquired aplastic anemia. The study's findings and limits: Both patients and controls carried the same twenty-nine CD8+ CDR3 sequences. Significance was not reached for CD8+ Simpson's diversity between patients and controls.

All sequencing subjects had displayed CD8+CD57+ cell expansion on flow cytometry. The chain has TRBV10-3 and TRBJ1-2, with D unresolved. The TCR originated in a human donor with aplastic anemia. The sequenced sample was sorted CD4+, CD8+, or CD8+CD57+ T cells (not recorded which) from PBMCs. The CDR3 nucleotides are TGTGCCATCAGTGATCTGGTAGGGCAGGAGAACTATGGCTACACCTTC. This codes for CAISDLVGQENYGYTF.